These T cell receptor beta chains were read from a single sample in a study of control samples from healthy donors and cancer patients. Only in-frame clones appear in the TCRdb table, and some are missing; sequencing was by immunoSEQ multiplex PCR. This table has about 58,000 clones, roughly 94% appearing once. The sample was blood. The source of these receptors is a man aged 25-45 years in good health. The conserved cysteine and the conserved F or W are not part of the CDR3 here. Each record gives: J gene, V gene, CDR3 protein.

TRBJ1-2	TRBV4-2	ASSQGTGALYGYT
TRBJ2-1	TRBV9	ASSVGPGTGTYNEQF
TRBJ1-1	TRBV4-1	ASSQVGQGPEAF
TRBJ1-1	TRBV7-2	ASSTRPGTAPNTEAF
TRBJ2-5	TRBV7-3	ASSLNGVETQY
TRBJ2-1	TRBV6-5	ASSWTSGGDNEQF
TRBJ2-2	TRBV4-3	ASSQETGRAGGLF
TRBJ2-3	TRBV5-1	ASSLGYRGGRMATDTQY
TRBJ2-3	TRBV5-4	ASSLLDTQY
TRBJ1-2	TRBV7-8	ASSSSNGGRGGYGYT
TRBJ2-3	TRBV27	ASSRQGADTQY
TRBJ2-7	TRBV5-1	ASAPHGNEQY
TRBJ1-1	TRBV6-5	ASSSGQGETEAF
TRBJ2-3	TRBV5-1	ASTSTVTDTQY
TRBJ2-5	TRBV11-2	ASSGHEAPQETQY
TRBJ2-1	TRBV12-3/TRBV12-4	ASGRLATNEQF
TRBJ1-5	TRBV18	ASSPPGQIISNQPQH
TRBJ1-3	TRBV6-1	ASSEKGQMTSGNTIY
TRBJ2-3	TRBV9	ASSLRDRWADTQY
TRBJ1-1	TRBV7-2	ASSLGLGAF
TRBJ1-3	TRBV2	ASSFMGPSGNTIY
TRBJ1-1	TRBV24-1	ATSDPGTGGNTEAF
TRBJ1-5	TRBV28	ASRGTGAPGGQPQH